This TCR beta chain was recorded in a study of cytotoxic CD8 clonotypes in ibrutinib-treated CLL (dated by TCRdb to the early 2020s). Describing the broader study: The cohort had about a dozen relapsed/refractory and 15 treatment-naive patients; some 17 were IGHV unmutated. Cryopreserved peripheral blood mononuclear cells were obtained before treatment, at response, and at either sustained remission or disease progression. On average, each sample yielded 255,043 productive templates and tens of thousands of productive rearrangements. Longitudinal samples were available for about 30% of the 86 trial participants. Every sample from remission and from progressive disease was obtained while the patients were still on ibrutinib. Responses were partial in 25 or so patients and complete in 2; after median about 5.5 years follow-up, 14 stayed in remission and roughly twelve progressed. Response samples were taken after a median of about a year on treatment, ranging from roughly 6 to 36 months. Findings and caveats that apply to the study as a whole: At baseline, clonality was higher than in age-matched healthy donors and showed a strong correlation with circulating CD8+ T-cell counts. Clonality rose at ibrutinib response, remained stable during sustained remission, and dropped back toward baseline at progression. Public clonotypes were rare and either shrank or stayed stable during treatment, and the rise in clonality at ibrutinib response reflected expansion of private clonotypes. Sampling times were not matched between sustained-remission and progressing patients, and lymph node repertoires were not studied.

Points on this clone: Which antigen it targets is not known. No base quality values were provided; no much bigger clone lies one nucleotide off.

Including the terminal cysteine and phenylalanine, the CDR3 comprises 16 residues. The DNA shown is the 48-base CDR3, in frame from base 1. V is trimmed back by 1 base and J by 6 bases, and the junction contains 11 bases that no gene match accounts for. The germline V gene encodes CDR1 MDHEN and CDR2 SYDVKM. The goal of deep resolution MiSeq sequencing was a depth between 1 in 1 million and 1 in 200,000 T cells, and coverage averaged 10x per clonotype. The immunoSEQ hsTCRB Kit was used to generate the TCR beta libraries. Per the authors' processing: The data were analyzed with ImmunoSEQ Analyzer and ImmunoSEQ Data Assistant, and V, D and J gene assignments followed IMGT definitions. Clonality was computed as one minus normalized Shannon entropy of productive rearrangement frequencies, ranging from 0 to 1. Only overrepresented clonotypes making up at least 0.05% of each patient's repertoire were included in the public clonotype analysis. Some 13 age-matched healthy donor repertoires from immuneACCESS served as clonality controls. Here the immuneACCESS table is served through TCRdb, limited to in-frame sequences with V and J called. Missing clones are a known gap in these copies; in checked studies unresolved V genes cover under half, and the rest lacks a known reason. The D gene and trimming were derived from the DNA, and the V and J assignments and clone size from that table. The sample table holds fewer than 80,000 clones, of which roughly 59% were seen once. The leading ten clones occupy about 15% of the sample.

The time point tag for this specimen amounts to: approximately eleven months on ibrutinib. For TCR beta library preparation, roughly 2 micrograms of genomic DNA were isolated from cryopreserved PBMCs. Longitudinal blood samples from CLL patients on ibrutinib monotherapy were analyzed using high-throughput TCR beta sequencing. The patients took part in an open-label, single-center phase 2 trial of ibrutinib monotherapy. This specimen consisted of PBMCs, obtained after 12 months of ibrutinib treatment. This chain is built from TRBV28 and TRBJ1-1; TRBD1 lines up with 7 middle nucleotides. This receptor was taken from a human donor with chronic lymphocytic leukemia. The CDR3 region: CASSLSFEHRGAEAFF. The DNA reads as follows: TGTGCCAGCAGTTTATCCTTCGAGCACAGGGGTGCTGAAGCTTTCTTT.